This TCR beta chain was profiled in a study of blood T cell repertoires in COVID-19. Study information: Samples representing acute and convalescent COVID-19 were sourced from the United States, Italy and Spain. From T cells, B-cell-depleted T cells, or PBMCs came the material, which was cDNA or gDNA.

From germline, CDR1 is MNHNS and CDR2 SASEGT. This CDR3 comprises 14 residues. Trimming cost V 3 bases and J 8 bases; bases outside gene matches: 5. In the original processing: Amplification of reference gene primers was used by the study to estimate nucleated cell counts. Using immunoSEQ multiplex PCR, the repertoire was profiled, and TCRdb retains in-frame clones only, with some absent. V and J calls and clone size follow that table, whereas D and trimming were derived from the DNA. The sample lists under 200,000 clones; 65% to 85% were seen once. Source material: peripheral blood. The gene calls are TRBV6-1 and TRBJ1-4, with 8 bases lining up with TRBD1. The clonotype comes from a woman of 80 years or more with acute or convalescent COVID-19. The CDR3 nucleotides read TGTGCCAGCAGTGATGGGACAGGCGTAGAAAAACTGTTTTTT. As protein: CASSDGTGVEKLFF.